Listed below are T cell receptor beta chains from one sample, sequenced in a study of blood T cell repertoires in COVID-19. Assay: immunoSEQ multiplex PCR; the TCRdb copy retains only in-frame clones and omits some. Among roughly 250,000 clones listed, 85% to 90% were seen once. Sequencing was carried out using peripheral blood. Receptor source: a woman aged 25 to 39 with COVID-19, enrolled during active disease. Both conserved end residues are part of each CDR3. A D gene is named only where the DNA matches it firmly. Size values are once, few and many counts, or a class for expanded clones, and some rows have none.

>NA|TRBV21-1|NA|TRBJ2-1|14
CASSRDRDYNEQFF
TGTGCCAGCAGCCGGGACAGGGATTACAATGAGCAGTTCTTC
>NA|TRBV19|once|TRBJ1-1|12
CASGTFNTEAFF
TGTGCCAGCGGGACTTTTAACACTGAAGCTTTCTTT
>NA|TRBV7-8|few|TRBJ1-5|15
CASSLGRISNQPQHF
TGTGCCAGCAGCTTAGGGCGGATCAGCAATCAGCCCCAGCATTTT
>NA|TRBV9|NA|TRBJ1-2|14
CASSVEPGDYGYTF
TGTGCCAGCAGCGTAGAACCAGGGGACTATGGCTACACCTTC
>TRBD1|TRBV11-2|NA|TRBJ1-1|14
CASSRQGGRTEAFF
TGTGCCAGCAGTCGACAGGGCGGGAGGACTGAAGCTTTCTTT
>TRBD2|TRBV10-2|NA|TRBJ2-3|16
CASSETSGAHTDTQYF
TGCGCCAGCAGTGAGACTAGCGGGGCACACACAGATACGCAGTATTTT
>NA|TRBV29-1|NA|TRBJ1-2|14
CSVELQGGNYGYTF
TGCAGCGTTGAACTACAGGGTGGGAACTATGGCTACACCTTC
>TRBD1|TRBV6-5|NA|TRBJ1-1|13
CASSYSRQGEAFF
TGTGCCAGCAGTTACTCCCGACAGGGGGAAGCTTTCTTT
>NA|TRBV29-1|NA|TRBJ1-1|11
CSAAEGTGAFF
TGCAGCGCGGCCGAGGGCACTGGCGCTTTCTTT
>NA|TRBV27|NA|TRBJ1-1|14
CASSLSLLNTEAFF
TGTGCCAGCAGTTTATCACTCCTGAACACTGAAGCTTTCTTT
>NA|TRBV29-1|NA|TRBJ2-7|13
CSVEQGSTYEQYF
TGCAGCGTTGAGCAGGGTAGTACCTACGAGCAGTACTTC
>NA|TRBV19|NA|TRBJ1-3|14
CASSRTISGNTIYF
TGTGCCAGTAGCAGGACAATCTCTGGAAACACCATATATTTT
>TRBD2|TRBV5-5|NA|TRBJ2-7|15
CASSERGGREYEQYF
TGTGCCAGCAGCGAGCGGGGGGGCCGGGAGTACGAGCAGTACTTC
>NA|TRBV2|NA|TRBJ1-1|14
CASSVLARGTEAFF
TGTGCCAGCAGCGTCCTGGCGCGGGGCACTGAAGCTTTCTTT
>TRBD1|TRBV5-4|NA|TRBJ1-1|14
CASSPPAGGNEAFF
TGTGCCAGCAGCCCACCCGCAGGGGGCAATGAAGCTTTCTTT
>TRBD2|TRBV5-1|NA|TRBJ2-3|17
CASSLGRGGTSTDTQYF
TGCGCCAGCAGCTTGGGGCGCGGGGGAACTAGCACAGATACGCAGTATTTT
>TRBD1|TRBV19|NA|TRBJ1-6|16
CASSNQGLQGNSPLHF
TGTGCCAGTAGTAATCAGGGCTTACAGGGGAATTCACCCCTCCACTTT
>NA|TRBV5-1|few|TRBJ1-1|14
CASSHDSLVAEAFF
TGCGCCAGCAGCCATGACTCACTAGTGGCTGAAGCTTTCTTT
>NA|TRBV4-2|NA|TRBJ2-3|15
CASGKPGTSTDTQYF
TGTGCCAGCGGCAAACCCGGGACTAGCACAGATACGCAGTATTTT
>TRBD2|TRBV9|NA|TRBJ2-1|16
CASSGGTSGGVGEQFF
TGTGCCAGCAGCGGAGGGACTAGCGGGGGGGTAGGGGAGCAGTTCTTC
>TRBD2|TRBV11-3|NA|TRBJ2-3|16
CASSLGESGGGHTQYF
TGTGCCAGCAGCTTAGGGGAAAGCGGGGGTGGACATACGCAGTATTTT
>TRBD2|TRBV5-3|NA|TRBJ2-1|16
CARSPRLARFYNEQFF
TGTGCCAGAAGTCCTCGACTAGCGCGGTTCTACAATGAGCAGTTCTTC
>TRBD1|TRBV27|NA|TRBJ2-7|18
CASSLTGQGLKFSDEQYF
TGTGCCAGCAGTTTAACGGGACAGGGTCTAAAATTTTCTGACGAGCAGTACTTC
>TRBD2|TRBV14|NA|TRBJ2-1|15
CASSQPGGPVNEQFF
TGTGCCAGCAGCCAACCGGGGGGGCCAGTGAATGAGCAGTTCTTC
>TRBD1|TRBV7-8|NA|TRBJ2-5|15
CASSLLGTGEETQYF
TGTGCCAGCAGCTTACTGGGGACAGGGGAAGAGACCCAGTACTTC
>NA|TRBV7-9|NA|TRBJ2-3|15
CASSGDWGGTDTQYF
TGTGCCAGCAGCGGGGACTGGGGGGGCACAGATACGCAGTATTTT
>NA|TRBV6-5|NA|TRBJ1-6|14
CASRMVGDNSPLHF
TGTGCCAGCAGGATGGTCGGTGATAATTCACCCCTCCACTTT
>NA|TRBV5-5|once|TRBJ1-6|19
CASSLDSGARVDFNSPLHF
TGTGCCAGCAGCTTGGATTCGGGTGCCAGGGTTGATTTTAATTCACCCCTCCACTTT
>TRBD1|TRBV7-6|NA|TRBJ2-1|15
CASSSPGQEVAEQFF
TGTGCCAGCAGCTCTCCGGGACAGGAAGTCGCCGAGCAGTTCTTC
>TRBD1|TRBV2|once|TRBJ2-5|15
CASSAGTGGAETQYF
TGTGCCAGCAGCGCCGGGACAGGGGGCGCTGAGACCCAGTACTTC
>NA|TRBV3-1/TRBV3-2|few|TRBJ1-6|15
CASRRRGTYNSPLHF
TGTGCCAGCAGGAGGAGGGGTACCTATAATTCACCCCTCCACTTT
>NA|TRBV6-5|NA|TRBJ1-4|16
CASSSLGRGIDEKLFF
TGTGCCAGCAGTTCCCTGGGCAGGGGAATAGATGAAAAACTGTTTTTT
>NA|TRBV6-5|few|TRBJ1-2|13
CASSRWSYYGYTF
TGTGCCAGCAGCCGATGGAGCTACTATGGCTACACCTTC
>TRBD2|TRBV3-1/TRBV3-2|NA|TRBJ2-3|14
CASSSGVRTDTQYF
TGTGCCAGCAGTAGCGGGGTGCGCACAGATACGCAGTATTTT
>NA|TRBV3-1/TRBV3-2|NA|TRBJ2-1|19
CASSQGTGNPSRTWNEQFF
TGTGCCAGCAGCCAAGGTACAGGAAATCCCTCCCGTACTTGGAATGAGCAGTTCTTC
>TRBD1|TRBV19|NA|TRBJ2-3|15
CASNEGTGGTDTQYF
TGTGCCAGTAACGAGGGGACAGGGGGCACAGATACGCAGTATTTT
>NA|TRBV6-4|NA|TRBJ1-1|15
CASRSDRRMNTEAFF
TGTGCCAGCCGCTCTGACAGAAGAATGAACACTGAAGCTTTCTTT
>NA|TRBV6-5|once|TRBJ2-7|13
CASMGGLFYEQYF
TGTGCCAGCATGGGCGGACTCTTCTACGAGCAGTACTTC
>TRBD1|TRBV5-1|NA|TRBJ2-2|15
CASSLFPTGIGELFF
TGCGCCAGCAGCCTATTCCCGACAGGGATCGGGGAGCTGTTTTTT
>TRBD1|TRBV19|few|TRBJ1-2|14
CASIGQVGGYGYTF
TGTGCCAGCATCGGACAGGTCGGTGGGTACGGCTACACCTTC
>TRBD2|TRBV6-2/TRBV6-3|NA|TRBJ2-2|14
CASSMTSAAGELFF
TGTGCCAGCAGCATGACTAGCGCTGCCGGGGAGCTGTTTTTT
>NA|TRBV11-2|NA|TRBJ2-6|11
CASSPPDVLTF
TGTGCCAGCAGCCCCCCCGACGTCCTGACTTTC
>TRBD1|TRBV7-8|NA|TRBJ1-6|18
CASSLVAATGVINSPLHF
TGTGCCAGCAGCCTCGTAGCGGCGACAGGGGTGATTAATTCACCCCTCCACTTT